The next 25 T cell receptor beta chains were all read from a single sample in a study of CD8 T cells in Susac syndrome (dated 2019 in TCRdb). Library preparation was by the immunoSEQ multiplex PCR assay. RNA was extracted using the RNeasy kit, and about 0.5 to 1 microgram was reverse transcribed with random hexamers. TCRdb applied fastp at Q25 and MiXCR to the public reads, then kept only in-frame beta chains. Rows merge per CDR3 protein into single entries with the most common DNA and genes. Present in this sample are over 95,000 distinct CDR3 sequences, around 90% of which were seen just once. The ten largest make up about 0.12% of the sample. The sequenced sample was CD8+ T cells from PBMCs. The receptor set was obtained from a human donor in good health.

The CDR3 sequence: CASSYSLFADTGELFF. In nucleotides, the CDR3 is TGTGCCAGCAGTTACTCGCTCTTTGCGGACACCGGGGAGCTGTTTTTT. The J gene is TRBJ2-2, the V gene TRBV6-2 or TRBV6-3, with D unresolved. The CDR3 consists of 16 residues. Trimming stripped 0 bases from V and 3 bases from J, with 11 bases between. CDR1 and CDR2 (germline): MNHEY, SVGEGT.

The V and J genes are TRBV29-1 and TRBJ1-2; TRBD1 might be the D (5 bases). Looked up from germline, CDR1 is SQVTM and CDR2 is ANQGSEA. The CDR3 runs to 11 residues. Trimming shortened V by 6 bases and J by 6 bases, and 11 bases separated the two germline ends. The CDR3 here is CSVRGLDGYTF. The CDR3 DNA follows: TGCAGCGTAAGGGGACTTGATGGCTACACCTTC.

The V gene is TRBV20-1, the J gene TRBJ2-3; possibly TRBD2 for D (5 bases). This CDR3 is built from 14 residues. CDR1 is DFQATT, CDR2 SNEGSKA, per germline (reference sequence). Trimming removed 5 bases from V and 1 base from J, with 13 bases in between. CDR3 coding DNA: TGCAGTGCTCCCGCTAGCCCTCGCACAGATACGCAGTATTTT. It yields the protein CSAPASPRTDTQYF.

This clonotype was seen a single time. The rearrangement joins TRBV3-1 to TRBJ2-2, with no clear D. V was pared by 2 bases and J by 5 bases, with 3 bases between. The V gene's germline CDR1 is LGHDT and CDR2 YNNKEL (reference sequence). There are 12 residues in the CDR3. The CDR3 DNA reads as TGTGCCAGCAGCCAATTAACCGGGGAGCTGTTTTTT. Translated, it gives CASSQLTGELFF.

This sequence joins TRBV7-9 and TRBJ2-7; D not resolved. Germline V CDR1 and CDR2: SEHNR, FQNEAQ (reference sequence). There are 12 residues in the CDR3. Trimming pared 1 base from V and 6 bases from J, leaving 7 bases between. The CDR3 is CASSLGLREQYF. The CDR3 DNA follows: TGTGCCAGCAGCTTAGGGTTACGCGAGCAGTACTTC.

V and J are TRBV7-2 and TRBJ1-2; 9 bases line up with TRBD1. The CDR3 is 14 residues long. Germline values: CDR1 SGHTA, CDR2 FQGNSA. The trim removed 1 base at V and 7 bases at J, leaving 4 bases unmatched. The CDR3 loop reads CASSLGQGDRGYTF. In DNA, the CDR3 is TGTGCCAGCAGCTTAGGACAGGGGGACCGTGGCTACACCTTC.

The chain couples TRBV7-8 to TRBJ2-5, with D unclear. Trimming removed 5 bases from V and 1 base from J, with 11 bases in between. Germline values: CDR1 SGHVS, CDR2 FQNEAQ. The length of the CDR3 is 14 residues. CDR3: CASSPNTLQETQYF. CDR3 DNA: TGTGCCAGCAGCCCGAACACCCTCCAAGAGACCCAGTACTTC.

A single count supports this clonotype. The chain employs TRBV5-6 and TRBJ2-1; 14 positions agree with TRBD2. The germline V gene has CDR1 SGHDT and CDR2 YYEEEE. The CDR3 is 18 amino acids. J lost 7 bases, V lost 2 bases, and 11 bases had no gene match. The CDR3 loop reads CASSLVGWTSGGLNEQFF. The CDR3 nucleotides read TGTGCCAGCAGCTTAGTTGGCTGGACTAGCGGGGGGTTAAATGAGCAGTTCTTC.

The V gene is TRBV12-3 or TRBV12-4, the J gene TRBJ1-5, with D perhaps TRBD1 (5 bases). The V end was cut by 8 bases, the J end by 7 bases, with 18 bases between. The CDR3 loop spans 14 amino acids. CDR3 nucleotides: TGTGCCAGCCGGCTCGGGACCTCGGGGCAGCCCCAGCATTTT. Translated, it gives CASRLGTSGQPQHF.

The chain couples TRBV9 to TRBJ2-3, with D unresolved. The CDR3 has 16 residues. V was trimmed by 3 bases and J by 2 bases, leaving 16 bases between them. Germline CDR1 is SGDLS and CDR2 is YYNGEE. The CDR3 DNA reads TGTGCCAGCAGCGCTACGGGTGCCGGAATCACAGATACGCAGTATTTT. This encodes CASSATGAGITDTQYF. Full variable domain (outside the CDR3, taken from reference TRBV9 and TRBJ2-3): DSGVTQTPKHLITATGQRVTLRCSPRSGDLSVYWYQQSLDQGLQFLIQYYNGEERAKGNILERFSAQQFPDLHSELNLSSLELGDSALYFCASSATGAGITDTQYFGPGTRLTVL.

The chain joins TRBV4-1 to TRBJ1-2; perhaps TRBD1 as D (5 bases). The CDR3 has 16 amino acids. With 3 bases removed from V and 0 bases from J, the gap between germline ends came to 14 bases. Germline CDR1 reads MGHRA; CDR2 reads YSYEKL. CDR3 protein: CASSQVSGVANYGYTF. The CDR3, as DNA: TGCGCCAGCAGCCAGGTCTCGGGGGTAGCTAACTATGGCTACACCTTC.

The V gene is TRBV6-6, the J gene TRBJ1-5; a weak D match, TRBD1 (5 bases). Trimming took 2 bases from V and 12 from J, leaving 8 bases between them. The CDR3 loop spans 11 amino acids. From germline, CDR1 is MNHNY and CDR2 SVGAGI (reference sequence). DNA of the CDR3: TGTGCCAGCAGTTACGGGAGGGGCCAGCATTTT. It specifies CASSYGRGQHF.

The CDR3 bases are TGTGCCAGCAGTTTCACCTATCATGAGCAGTTCTTC. Translation: CASSFTYHEQFF. The J gene is TRBJ2-1, the V gene TRBV12-3 or TRBV12-4; D ambiguous. The germline V and J ends were trimmed by 3 bases and 8 bases, with 8 bases remaining between them. The CDR3 is 12 residues long.

The chain has TRBV6-5 and TRBJ1-2; 8 bases match TRBD1. J was trimmed by 6 bases and V by 7 bases; bases with no gene match: 7. Germline V gives CDR1 MNHEY, CDR2 SVGAGI. The CDR3 covers 13 residues. The CDR3 DNA follows: TGTGCCAGCACCAAGACAGGGGTGAATGGCTACACCTTC. Its protein product is CASTKTGVNGYTF.

The chain is built from TRBV5-4 and TRBJ2-1; D might be TRBD1 (6 bases). V was pared by 1 base and J by 3 bases, with 11 bases between. The CDR3 runs 15 residues. Germline loops: CDR1 SGHNT, CDR2 YYREEE (reference sequence). CDR3 sequence reads: CASSLSRGGYNEQFF. CDR3 nucleotide sequence: TGTGCCAGCAGCTTGTCCAGGGGCGGCTACAATGAGCAGTTCTTC.

The chain combines TRBV6-2 or TRBV6-3 with TRBJ2-7; 7 nucleotides line up with TRBD1. V lost 2 bases, J lost 2 bases, and 6 bases stayed unmatched. The CDR3 has 15 residues. Germline V gene sequence: CDR1 MNHEY, CDR2 SVGEGT. The CDR3 coding sequence is TGTGCCAGCAGTTACGGAAAGGGACAGACCTACGAGCAGTACTTC. Encoded protein: CASSYGKGQTYEQYF.

This chain joins TRBV10-3 and TRBJ2-5, with D possibly being TRBD2 (6 bases). Trimming removed 7 bases at V and 4 bases at J, with 13 bases between. There are 13 residues in the CDR3. Per the germline V gene, CDR1 is ENHRY and CDR2 is SYGVKD. The CDR3 region is CAITPGVGETQYF. The CDR3 DNA reads as TGTGCCATCACCCCGGGAGTGGGAGAGACCCAGTACTTC.

This clonotype is a singleton in its sample. V and J are TRBV6-2 or TRBV6-3 and TRBJ2-7, with 7 nucleotides matching TRBD1. Per the germline V gene, CDR1 is MNHEY and CDR2 is SVGEGT. CDR3 length: 14 amino acids. V trimming: 6 bases; J trimming: 6 bases; junction bases outside the gene matches: 11. As DNA, the CDR3 is TGTGCCAGCAGCCTGAAACAGGGGCGAGGCGAGCAGTACTTC. The encoded protein is CASSLKQGRGEQYF.

The rearrangement links TRBV3-1 to TRBJ2-2; TRBD2 matches at 8 bases. The V segment lost 0 bases and the J segment 5 bases; nucleotides outside the gene matches: 14. This CDR3 is built from 19 residues. Germline assignment: CDR1 LGHDT and CDR2 YNNKEL (reference sequence). The CDR3 spells CASSQDTAGGGLRTGELFF. The CDR3 coding sequence is TGTGCCAGCAGCCAAGATACGGCGGGGGGTGGCTTGAGGACCGGGGAGCTGTTTTTT.

The gene calls are TRBV20-1 and TRBJ2-3; D ambiguous. In germline, CDR1 is DFQATT, CDR2 SNEGSKA (reference sequence). This CDR3 comprises 15 residues. V was clipped by 7 bases and J by 0 bases, with 17 bases between them. The CDR3 is CSDDPPAASTDTQYF. The CDR3 coding sequence is TGCAGTGATGACCCCCCGGCGGCTAGCACAGATACGCAGTATTTT.

This clonotype has just a few counts. The chain joins TRBV20-1 to TRBJ2-3, with a possible D match to TRBD2 (6 bases). Trimming left V 0 bases short and J 0 bases short, with 16 bases between. Germline values: CDR1 DFQATT, CDR2 SNEGSKA (reference sequence). CDR3 length: 17 amino acids. In DNA form, the CDR3 reads TGCAGTGCTAGAGAGGCCCCCCGGGACTCGAGCACAGATACGCAGTATTTT. Its translation is CSAREAPRDSSTDTQYF.

This clonotype was counted only a few times. The junction departs from the called germline gene at one end, perhaps through a read error. This chain joins TRBV18 and TRBJ2-7; no reliable D call. This CDR3 contains 13 residues. Germline assignment: CDR1 KGHSH and CDR2 LQKENI. CDR3 sequence: CASSPQSSYEQYF. CDR3 coding DNA: TGTGCCAGCTCGCCACAGAGCTCCTACGAGCAGTACTTC.

The chain joins TRBV3-1 to TRBJ2-7, with no clear D. The CDR3 totals 12 residues. Germline assignment: CDR1 LGHDT and CDR2 YNNKEL (reference sequence). Trimming removed 2 bases at V and 5 bases at J, with 7 bases between. CDR3 amino acids: CASSQFEHEQYF. The CDR3 DNA reads as TGTGCCAGCAGCCAATTTGAGCACGAGCAGTACTTC.

This clonotype was observed once. The chain combines TRBV20-1 with TRBJ1-1; D may be TRBD1 (5 bases). Germline CDR1 and CDR2: DFQATT and SNEGSKA (reference sequence). The CDR3 is 14 amino acids. The V gene lost 0 bases and the J gene lost 6 bases, with 14 bases spanning the gap. The CDR3 loop is CSARDFSWGSEAFF. The CDR3 DNA sequence: TGCAGTGCTAGAGATTTTTCCTGGGGCTCTGAAGCTTTCTTT.

This chain uses TRBV11-3 with TRBJ2-7; D is unclear. This CDR3 comprises 12 residues. The ends were cut back, 6 bases at V and 5 bases at J, with 11 bases in the middle. Germline V gene lookup returns CDR1 SGHNT and CDR2 YENEEA. CDR3 bases: TGTGCCAGCAGGGGTTCGGGTGACGAGCAGTACTTC. It yields the protein CASRGSGDEQYF.